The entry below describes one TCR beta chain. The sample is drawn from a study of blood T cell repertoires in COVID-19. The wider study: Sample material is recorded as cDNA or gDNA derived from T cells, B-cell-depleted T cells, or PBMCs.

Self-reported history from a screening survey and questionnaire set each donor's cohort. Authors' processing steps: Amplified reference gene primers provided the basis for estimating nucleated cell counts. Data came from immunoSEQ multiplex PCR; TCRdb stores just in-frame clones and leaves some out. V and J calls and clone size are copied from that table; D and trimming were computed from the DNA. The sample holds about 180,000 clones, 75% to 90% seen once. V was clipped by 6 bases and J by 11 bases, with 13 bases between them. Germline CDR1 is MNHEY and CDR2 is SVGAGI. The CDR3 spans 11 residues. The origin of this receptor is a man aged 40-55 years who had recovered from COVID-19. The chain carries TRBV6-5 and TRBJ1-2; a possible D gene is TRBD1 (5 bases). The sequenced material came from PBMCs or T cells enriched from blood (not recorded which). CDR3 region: CASSSRGNYTF. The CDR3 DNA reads TGTGCCAGCAGCTCCCGGGGGAATTACACCTTC.